This note documents a single T cell receptor (beta chain) sequence. Its cognate antigen is unknown. This entry belongs to a study of OX40 agonist ivuxolimab in advanced cancers. Findings and caveats of the study: CD4+ and CD8+ blood T cells expanded clonally by week 6 at 0.1 to 3.0 mg/kg.

Assay: immunoSEQ multiplex PCR; the TCRdb copy retains only in-frame clones and omits some. The table lists about 70,000 clones, 86% of them singletons. The receptor's source is an adult with an advanced solid tumor such as melanoma, head and neck, liver or kidney cancer. This material consisted of CD4+ or CD8+ T cells sorted from blood, taken in a trial of the OX40 agonist ivuxolimab.

The CDR3 DNA follows: TGCAGCGTTGAAGGGACTAGCGGGGGCGGGGAGCTGTTTTTT. Translating it yields CSVEGTSGGGELFF. The V gene is TRBV29-1, the J gene TRBJ2-2, with 13 bases identical to TRBD2. From germline, CDR1 is SQVTM and CDR2 ANQGSEA. The CDR3 extends over 14 amino acids. Trimming removed 1 base from V and 7 bases from J; junction bases left unmatched: 0.